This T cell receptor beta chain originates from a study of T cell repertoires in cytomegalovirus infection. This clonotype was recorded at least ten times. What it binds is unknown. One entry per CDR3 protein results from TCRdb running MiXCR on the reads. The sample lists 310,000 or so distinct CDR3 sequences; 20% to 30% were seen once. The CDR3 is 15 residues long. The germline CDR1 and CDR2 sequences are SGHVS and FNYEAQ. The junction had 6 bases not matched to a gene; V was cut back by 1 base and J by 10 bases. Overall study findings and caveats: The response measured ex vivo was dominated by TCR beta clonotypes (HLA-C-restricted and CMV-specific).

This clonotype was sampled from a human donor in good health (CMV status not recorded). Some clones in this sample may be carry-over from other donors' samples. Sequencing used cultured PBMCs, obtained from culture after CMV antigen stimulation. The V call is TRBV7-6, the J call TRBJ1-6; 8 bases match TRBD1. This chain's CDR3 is CASSLGGQGGSPLHF. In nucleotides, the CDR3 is TGTGCCAGCAGCTTAGGCGGACAGGGTGGATCACCCCTCCACTTT.